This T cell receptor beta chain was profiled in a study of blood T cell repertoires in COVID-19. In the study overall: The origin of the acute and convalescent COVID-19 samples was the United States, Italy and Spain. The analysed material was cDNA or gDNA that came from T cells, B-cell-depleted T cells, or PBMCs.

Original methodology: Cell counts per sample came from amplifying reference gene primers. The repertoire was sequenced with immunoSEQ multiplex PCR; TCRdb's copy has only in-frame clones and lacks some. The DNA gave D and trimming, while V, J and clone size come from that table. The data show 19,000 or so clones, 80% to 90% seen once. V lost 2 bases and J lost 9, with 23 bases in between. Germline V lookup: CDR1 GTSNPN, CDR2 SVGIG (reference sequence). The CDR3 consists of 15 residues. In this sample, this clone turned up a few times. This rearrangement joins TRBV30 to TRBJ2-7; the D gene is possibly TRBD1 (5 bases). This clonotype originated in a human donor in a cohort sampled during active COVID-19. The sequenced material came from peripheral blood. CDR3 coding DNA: TGTGCCTGGAGTCCGGACCGGCAGGGCCATACGAGGCAGTACTTC. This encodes CAWSPDRQGHTRQYF.